One and the same sample provided the 32 T cell receptor beta chains below, sequenced in a study of identical twins. TCRdb reprocessed the 5' RACE reads via MiXCR and lists one record per CDR3 protein. Among under 450,000 distinct CDR3 sequences listed, about 18% were seen once. The specimen was naive T cells sorted from blood. The receptors come from a man in his forties or fifties in good health.

This clonotype occurred a few times. V is TRBV7-8 and J is TRBJ1-1; no clear D gene. V was pared by 0 bases and J by 1 base, with 6 bases between. CDR3 length: 14 residues. CDR1 and CDR2 (germline): SGHVS, FQNEAQ. As DNA, the CDR3 is TGTGCCAGCAGCTTAGCGTCACAGAACACTGAAGCTTTCTTT. Protein product: CASSLASQNTEAFF.

In its sample, this clonotype was seen many times. This chain links TRBV20-1 with TRBJ1-1, with unresolved D. CDR3 length equals 13 residues. The V and J ends lost 0 bases and 5 bases respectively, with 10 bases between them. Per the germline V gene, CDR1 is DFQATT and CDR2 is SNEGSKA (reference sequence). The CDR3 is CSARERGETEAFF. The DNA of the CDR3 is TGCAGTGCTAGAGAGCGTGGGGAGACTGAAGCTTTCTTT.

The gene calls are TRBV3-1 and TRBJ2-5; D ambiguous. Germline assignment: CDR1 LGHDT and CDR2 YNNKEL (reference sequence). The CDR3 runs to 14 residues. V was clipped by 0 bases and J by 5 bases, with 10 bases between them. The CDR3 bases are TGTGCCAGCAGCCAAGATCGCCACCGGGAGACCCAGTACTTC. Translating gives CASSQDRHRETQYF.

This clonotype was seen more than once but under ten times. This chain links TRBV18 with TRBJ2-1, with TRBD2 as a possible D gene (6 bases). V lost 6 bases and J lost 1, with 13 bases in between. CDR1 KGHSH and CDR2 LQKENI come from the germline V gene. This CDR3 spans 15 amino acids. The DNA of the CDR3 is TGTGCCAGCTCTCCTCTAGCGACTTCCTACAATGAGCAGTTCTTC. Translated, it gives CASSPLATSYNEQFF. The full variable domain, with the rest looked up from reference TRBV18 and TRBJ2-1, is NAGVMQNPRHLVRRRGQEARLRCSPMKGHSHVYWYRQLPEEGLKFMVYLQKENIIDESGMPKERFSAEFPKEGPSILRIQQVVRGDSAAYFCASSPLATSYNEQFFGPGTRLTVL.

The chain joins TRBV27 to TRBJ2-7; 10 bases map to TRBD2. Germline V CDR1 and CDR2: MNHEY, SMNVEV (reference sequence). V lost 4 bases, J lost 2 bases, and 14 bases stayed unmatched. CDR3 length: 18 amino acids. The CDR3 region has the DNA TGTGCCAGCAGTTCGCCGCTAGCGGGAGTTAGGTGGCCCTACGAGCAGTACTTC. Its translation is CASSSPLAGVRWPYEQYF.

This clonotype came up many times. The CDR3 coding sequence is TGTGCCAGCAGTTCCCTAGCGGGGGGGGCGTTGTCCTACAATGAGCAGTTCTTC. Encoded protein: CASSSLAGGALSYNEQFF. V usage is TRBV11-3 and J usage is TRBJ2-1; 12 bases map to TRBD2. With V trimmed by 6 bases and J by 1 base, 10 bases remained unmatched. The CDR3 is made up of 18 amino acids. Germline V gives CDR1 SGHNT, CDR2 YENEEA.

This clonotype was seen at least ten times. J is TRBJ2-1 and V is TRBV10-3; D possibly corresponds to TRBD1 (6 bases). Germline CDR1 ENHRY, CDR2 SYGVKD. V was shortened by 3 bases and J by 5 bases, with 17 bases between the two germline ends. CDR3 length: 16 amino acids. In DNA form, the CDR3 reads TGTGCCATCAGTGAACTGGACAGCCTAGATCACAATGAGCAGTTCTTC. Its translation: CAISELDSLDHNEQFF.

This chain links TRBV9 with TRBJ2-7; TRBD2 matches at 10 bases. Germline CDR1 SGDLS, CDR2 YYNGEE. V shed 4 bases and J 2 bases; nucleotides not matched to a gene: 6. The CDR3 sequence is 15 residues long. The CDR3 bases are TGTGCCAGCAGCATAGGACTAGCGGAGACCTACGAGCAGTACTTC. Protein sequence: CASSIGLAETYEQYF.

The rearrangement links TRBV20-1 to TRBJ2-7; D unclear. The germline gives CDR1 DFQATT, CDR2 SNEGSKA (reference sequence). CDR3 size: 13 residues. Trimming shortened V by 0 bases and J by 4 bases, and 10 bases separated the two germline ends. CDR3 DNA sequence: TGCAGTGCTAGAGACCCTGTCCGGTACGAGCAGTACTTC. This gives the protein CSARDPVRYEQYF.

This clonotype was seen repeatedly, ten times or more. V usage is TRBV4-3 and J usage is TRBJ1-1; D is undetermined. Germline lookup yields CDR1 LGHNA and CDR2 YSLEER. The length of the CDR3 is 15 residues. V gave up 3 bases and J gave up 8 bases, with 19 bases separating them. Written as DNA, the CDR3 is TGCGCCAGCAGCCAGACGACCGGCCCCCTAGGCGAAGCTTTCTTT. The encoded protein is CASSQTTGPLGEAFF.

The sample holds a few counts of this clonotype. This CDR3 reads CASSWTGSTGELFF. CDR3 nucleotide sequence: TGTGCCTCCTCCTGGACAGGTTCCACCGGGGAGCTGTTTTTT. The genes are TRBV10-3 and TRBJ2-2, with 7 bases that match TRBD1. The ends lost 11 bases at V and 4 bases at J; junction bases unmatched: 10. CDR1 and CDR2 from the germline V gene are ENHRY and SYGVKD. The CDR3 runs 14 residues.

This clonotype was recorded at least ten times. This chain joins TRBV29-1 and TRBJ2-1, with D perhaps matching TRBD1 or TRBD2 (6 bases each). Trimming left V 7 bases short and J 3 bases short, with 19 bases between. The CDR3 loop spans 15 amino acids. Germline V gives CDR1 SQVTM, CDR2 ANQGSEA. In nucleotides, the CDR3 is TGCAGCGCCGGGGGACCGGGACAATACTACAATGAGCAGTTCTTC. Encoded protein: CSAGGPGQYYNEQFF.

This clonotype has only a few counts. This chain connects TRBV20-1 to TRBJ2-2; D gene unclear. CDR3 size: 14 residues. In germline, CDR1 is DFQATT, CDR2 SNEGSKA (reference sequence). Trimming pared 2 bases from V and 2 bases from J, leaving 9 bases between. This CDR3 is CSARPRSNTGELFF. The CDR3 DNA is TGCAGTGCTAGACCCAGGTCTAACACCGGGGAGCTGTTTTTT.

The V call is TRBV10-3, the J call TRBJ2-6; 8 nucleotides line up with TRBD1. V gave up 0 bases and J gave up 4 bases; unmatched junction bases: 2. CDR1 is ENHRY, CDR2 SYGVKD, per germline. The CDR3 is made up of 16 amino acids. Here the CDR3 reads CAISESRGRGANVLTF. In nucleotides, the CDR3 is TGTGCCATCAGTGAGTCCAGGGGGCGAGGGGCCAACGTCCTGACTTTC.

This clonotype was picked up a small number of times. The chain joins TRBV6-5 to TRBJ2-2; D remains ambiguous. The CDR3 is 17 amino acids. V was clipped by 0 bases and J by 4 bases, with 15 bases between them. From germline, CDR1 is MNHEY and CDR2 SVGAGI. The CDR3 sequence: CASSYSAPIYSTGELFF. The CDR3 DNA reads TGTGCCAGCAGTTACTCAGCCCCTATTTACAGCACCGGGGAGCTGTTTTTT.

V usage is TRBV27 and J usage is TRBJ2-1; D uncertain. The CDR3 has 17 amino acids. Per the germline V gene, CDR1 is MNHEY and CDR2 is SMNVEV (reference sequence). V lost 0 bases and J lost 2, with 14 bases in between. CDR3 protein: CASSLSGQGLPYNEQFF. In nucleotides, the CDR3 is TGTGCCAGCAGTTTATCCGGCCAAGGTCTCCCCTACAATGAGCAGTTCTTC.

This clonotype was detected many times. The chain links TRBV20-1 to TRBJ2-7; D possibly matches TRBD1 or TRBD2 (5 bases each). Trimming removed 6 bases from V and 0 bases from J, with 12 bases in between. This CDR3 contains 13 residues. CDR1 is DFQATT, CDR2 SNEGSKA, per germline (reference sequence). DNA for the CDR3: TGCAGTGCCAGTCGGGGCCTCTCCTACGAGCAGTACTTC. Residues: CSASRGLSYEQYF.

This clonotype appeared once. The chain has TRBV4-3 and TRBJ1-6, with 8 bases matching TRBD1. The CDR3 totals 16 residues. CDR1 is LGHNA, CDR2 YSLEER, per germline. Germline trimming cut 3 bases from V and 5 bases from J; bases unmatched to any gene: 6. The CDR3 nucleotides are TGCGCCAGCAGCCAGGACAGGGTCACAAATAATTCACCCCTCCACTTT. It encodes CASSQDRVTNNSPLHF.

The genes are TRBV4-3 and TRBJ2-3; no clear D. The V gene's germline CDR1 is LGHNA and CDR2 YSLEER. The germline V and J ends were trimmed by 2 bases and 4 bases, with 13 bases remaining between them. This CDR3 spans 15 amino acids. The DNA of the CDR3 is TGCGCCAGCAGCCAATTATCCCTCAGCGCAGATACGCAGTATTTT. Residues: CASSQLSLSADTQYF.

This clonotype was observed a handful of times. This rearrangement joins TRBV24-1 to TRBJ2-7; 7 bases are a match to TRBD2. Germline V gives CDR1 KGHDR, CDR2 SFDVKD. This CDR3 contains 13 residues. The J segment lost 2 bases and the V segment lost 9 bases, leaving 6 bases of the junction unmatched. In DNA form, the CDR3 reads TGTGCCACCCAAAAGGGAGGGACCTACGAGCAGTACTTC. The encoded protein is CATQKGGTYEQYF.

The table lists this clonotype with many counts. The rearrangement links TRBV20-1 to TRBJ2-3, with D perhaps TRBD1 (6 bases). V was shortened by 2 bases and J by 0 bases, with 15 bases between the two germline ends. The CDR3 sequence is 16 residues long. From germline, CDR1 is DFQATT and CDR2 SNEGSKA (reference sequence). This CDR3 is CSARSDRSSSTDTQYF. CDR3 nucleotides: TGCAGTGCTAGAAGTGACAGGAGCTCTAGCACAGATACGCAGTATTTT.

This clonotype showed up just once. The chain carries TRBV29-1 and TRBJ2-1; D remains ambiguous. CDR1 is SQVTM, CDR2 ANQGSEA, per germline. With 3 bases removed from V and 0 bases from J, the gap between germline ends came to 9 bases. The CDR3 has 14 amino acids. CDR3 residues: CSVDNPNSYNEQFF. CDR3 DNA: TGCAGCGTTGATAACCCTAACTCCTACAATGAGCAGTTCTTC.

This clonotype has just a few counts. The rearrangement uses TRBV27 and TRBJ2-7, with D possibly TRBD2 on 5 matching bases. V was shortened by 6 bases and J by 7 bases, with 19 bases between the two germline ends. Germline V CDR1 and CDR2: MNHEY, SMNVEV (reference sequence). The CDR3 contains 14 residues. The CDR3 nucleotides read TGTGCCAGCAGCCCGGTCGGACTCTCGGGGGAGCAGTACTTC. Translating gives CASSPVGLSGEQYF.

The chain uses TRBV3-1 and TRBJ1-3; no clear D. The CDR3 is 18 residues long. The V end lost 1 base, the J end lost 3 bases, and 19 bases lay between the germline ends. From germline, CDR1 is LGHDT and CDR2 YNNKEL (reference sequence). The CDR3 DNA follows: TGTGCCAGCAGCCAAGGTGGGATCAGAGAGCAAATTGGAAACACCATATATTTT. It codes for CASSQGGIREQIGNTIYF. Full variable domain (missing parts from reference TRBV3-1 and TRBJ1-3): DTAVSQTPKYLVTQMGNDKSIKCEQNLGHDTMYWYKQDSKKFLKIMFSYNNKELIINETVPNRFSPKSPDKAHLNLHINSLELGDSAVYFCASSQGGIREQIGNTIYFGEGSWLTVV.

This clonotype was detected once. The chain couples TRBV25-1 to TRBJ2-5; D is ambiguous. CDR1 MGHDK and CDR2 SYGVNS come from the germline V gene. The ends were cut back, 3 bases at V and 1 base at J, with 18 bases in the middle. CDR3 length: 17 residues. CDR3: CASSDGARKGIQETQYF. The DNA of the CDR3 is TGTGCCAGCAGTGATGGTGCCCGCAAGGGCATCCAAGAGACCCAGTACTTC.

This chain connects TRBV11-2 to TRBJ2-2; TRBD2 aligns across 8 bases. This CDR3 contains 14 residues. Per germline, CDR1 SGHAT and CDR2 FQNNGV. The trim removed 4 bases at V and 7 bases at J, leaving 5 bases unmatched. CDR3 sequence (DNA): TGTGCCAGCAGCTCCGTAGCGGGACACGGGGAGCTGTTTTTT. This gives the protein CASSSVAGHGELFF. The full variable domain, in which reference TRBV11-2 and TRBJ2-2 provide the parts outside the CDR3, is EAGVAQSPRYKIIEKRQSVAFWCNPISGHATLYWYQQILGQGPKLLIQFQNNGVVDDSQLPKDRFSAERLKGVDSTLKIQPAKLEDSAVYLCASSSVAGHGELFFGEGSRLTVL.

This clonotype was seen ten or more times. The chain employs TRBV5-1 and TRBJ2-7, with D unclear. The V gene lost 0 bases and the J gene lost 5 bases, with 6 bases spanning the gap. Germline-derived CDR1 and CDR2 are SGHRS and YFSETQ. The CDR3 has 12 amino acids. The DNA for the CDR3 is TGCGCCAGCAGCTTGGTAGGGCACGAGCAGTACTTC. It is translated as CASSLVGHEQYF. The full variable domain, completed using reference TRBV5-1 and TRBJ2-7, is KAGVTQTPRYLIKTRGQQVTLSCSPISGHRSVSWYQQTPGQGLQFLFEYFSETQRNKGNFPGRFSGRQFSNSRSEMNVSTLELGDSALYLCASSLVGHEQYFGPGTRLTVT.

The rearrangement links TRBV5-1 to TRBJ2-3; TRBD2 agrees at 13 bases. The V gene end was trimmed by 0 bases and the J gene end by 7 bases; junction bases not matched to a gene: 2. This CDR3 spans 15 amino acids. CDR1 and CDR2 (germline): SGHRS, YFSETQ. The CDR3 is CASSLETSGGYTQYF. The CDR3 bases are TGCGCCAGCAGCTTGGAGACTAGCGGGGGGTATACGCAGTATTTT. The full variable domain, in which reference TRBV5-1 and TRBJ2-3 provide the parts outside the CDR3, is KAGVTQTPRYLIKTRGQQVTLSCSPISGHRSVSWYQQTPGQGLQFLFEYFSETQRNKGNFPGRFSGRQFSNSRSEMNVSTLELGDSALYLCASSLETSGGYTQYFGPGTRLTVL.

This clonotype was counted a few times. The V gene is TRBV9, the J gene TRBJ2-5; D not certain. From germline, CDR1 is SGDLS and CDR2 YYNGEE. The CDR3 has 17 residues. V was trimmed by 0 bases and J by 2 bases, leaving 17 bases between them. The CDR3 reads CASSVGPLTSSQETQYF. The CDR3 coding sequence is TGTGCCAGCAGCGTAGGCCCCCTCACAAGCTCACAAGAGACCCAGTACTTC.

This clonotype was detected a few times. V is TRBV20-1 and J is TRBJ2-5; D gene unclear. CDR1 DFQATT and CDR2 SNEGSKA come from the germline V gene (reference sequence). The CDR3 has 12 amino acids. The V end was cut by 2 bases, the J end by 0 bases, with 4 bases between. The CDR3 DNA reads as TGCAGTGCTAGACGGGACCAAGAGACCCAGTACTTC. This gives the protein CSARRDQETQYF.

This clonotype was counted ten times or more. The chain couples TRBV10-3 to TRBJ2-3; TRBD1 might be the D (6 bases). There are 12 residues in the CDR3. Per germline, CDR1 ENHRY and CDR2 SYGVKD. Trimming left V 4 bases short and J 4 bases short, with 6 bases between. CDR3: CAISGQADTQYF. The CDR3 coding sequence is TGTGCCATCAGTGGACAGGCAGATACGCAGTATTTT.

This clonotype is medium-sized within its sample. This rearrangement joins TRBV3-1 to TRBJ1-1, with D maybe TRBD1 (6 bases). Germline assignment: CDR1 LGHDT and CDR2 YNNKEL (reference sequence). This CDR3 is built from 20 residues. Deletions cut 1 base from V and 1 base from J, with 25 bases between. The DNA of the CDR3 is TGTGCCAGCAGCCAAGGGGTCCAGGGGTATAATGCTGCGGGGAACACTGAAGCTTTCTTT. It specifies CASSQGVQGYNAAGNTEAFF.